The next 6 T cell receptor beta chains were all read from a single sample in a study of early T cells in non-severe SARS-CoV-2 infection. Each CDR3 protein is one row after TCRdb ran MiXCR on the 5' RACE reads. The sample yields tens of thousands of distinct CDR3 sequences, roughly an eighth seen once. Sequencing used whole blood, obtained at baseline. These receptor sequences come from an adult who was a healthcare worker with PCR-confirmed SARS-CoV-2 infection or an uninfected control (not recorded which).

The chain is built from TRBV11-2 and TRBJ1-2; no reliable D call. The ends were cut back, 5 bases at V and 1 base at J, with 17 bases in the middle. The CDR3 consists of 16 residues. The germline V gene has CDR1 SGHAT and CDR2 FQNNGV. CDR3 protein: CASSLRGRTINYGYTF. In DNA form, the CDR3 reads TGTGCCAGCAGCCTCCGCGGGCGGACGATTAACTATGGCTACACCTTC.

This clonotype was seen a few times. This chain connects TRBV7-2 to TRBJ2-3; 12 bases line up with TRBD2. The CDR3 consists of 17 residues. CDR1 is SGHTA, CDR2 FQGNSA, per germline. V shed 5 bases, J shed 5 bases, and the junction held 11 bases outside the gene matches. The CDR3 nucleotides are TGTGCCAGCAGCAGCGGCAACCCGGGACTAGCGGGAGATACGCAGTATTTT. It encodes CASSSGNPGLAGDTQYF.

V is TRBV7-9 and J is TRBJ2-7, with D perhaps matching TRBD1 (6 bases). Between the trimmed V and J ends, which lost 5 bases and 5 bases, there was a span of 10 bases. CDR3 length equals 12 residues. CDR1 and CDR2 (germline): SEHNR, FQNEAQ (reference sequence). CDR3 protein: CASSQGQNEQYF. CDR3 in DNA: TGTGCCAGCAGCCAAGGACAGAACGAGCAGTACTTC.

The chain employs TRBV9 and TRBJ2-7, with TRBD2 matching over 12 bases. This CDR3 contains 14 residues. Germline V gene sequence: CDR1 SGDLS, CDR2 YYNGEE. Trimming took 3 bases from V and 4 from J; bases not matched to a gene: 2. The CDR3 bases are TGTGCCAGCAGCGCTAGCGGGGGGGCTTACGAGCAGTACTTC. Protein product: CASSASGGAYEQYF.

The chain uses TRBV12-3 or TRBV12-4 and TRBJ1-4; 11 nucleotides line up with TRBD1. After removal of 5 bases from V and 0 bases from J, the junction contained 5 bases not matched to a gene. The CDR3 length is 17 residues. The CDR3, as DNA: TGTGCCAGCAGTCGGGGACAGGGGGGTGCAACTAATGAAAAACTGTTTTTT. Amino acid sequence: CASSRGQGGATNEKLFF.

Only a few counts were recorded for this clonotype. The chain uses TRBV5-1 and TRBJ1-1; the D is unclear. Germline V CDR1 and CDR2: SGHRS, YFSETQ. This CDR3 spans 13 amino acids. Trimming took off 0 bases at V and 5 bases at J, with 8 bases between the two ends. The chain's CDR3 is CASSLAPGTEAFF. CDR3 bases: TGCGCCAGCAGCTTGGCCCCCGGGACTGAAGCTTTCTTT. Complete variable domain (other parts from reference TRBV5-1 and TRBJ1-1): KAGVTQTPRYLIKTRGQQVTLSCSPISGHRSVSWYQQTPGQGLQFLFEYFSETQRNKGNFPGRFSGRQFSNSRSEMNVSTLELGDSALYLCASSLAPGTEAFFGQGTRLTVV.